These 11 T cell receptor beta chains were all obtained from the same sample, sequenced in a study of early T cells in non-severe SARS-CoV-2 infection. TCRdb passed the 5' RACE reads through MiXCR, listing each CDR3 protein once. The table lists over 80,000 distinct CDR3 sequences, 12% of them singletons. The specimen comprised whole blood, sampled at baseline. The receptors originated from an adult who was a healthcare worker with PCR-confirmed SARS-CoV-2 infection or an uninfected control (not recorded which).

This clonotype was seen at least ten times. CDR3 sequence (DNA): TGTGCCAGCAGTTCGTCGGTAGTCCCAGATACGCAGTATTTT. It translates to CASSSSVVPDTQYF. This rearrangement joins TRBV28 to TRBJ2-3; D not certain. The germline gives CDR1 MDHEN, CDR2 SYDVKM. The ends were cut back, 4 bases at V and 4 bases at J, with 12 bases in the middle. There are 14 residues in the CDR3.

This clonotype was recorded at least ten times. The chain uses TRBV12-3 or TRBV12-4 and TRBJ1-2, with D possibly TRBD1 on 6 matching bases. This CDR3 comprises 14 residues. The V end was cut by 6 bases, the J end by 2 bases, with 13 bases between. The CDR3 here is CASSTGSKNYGYTF. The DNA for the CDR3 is TGTGCCAGCAGCACAGGGTCGAAAAACTATGGCTACACCTTC.

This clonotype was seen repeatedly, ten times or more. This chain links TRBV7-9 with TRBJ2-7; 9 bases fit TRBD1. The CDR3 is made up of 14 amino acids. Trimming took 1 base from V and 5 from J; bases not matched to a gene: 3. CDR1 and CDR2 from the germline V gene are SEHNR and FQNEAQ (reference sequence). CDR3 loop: CASSLDRGLDEQYF. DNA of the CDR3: TGTGCCAGCAGCTTAGACAGGGGGCTTGACGAGCAGTACTTC.

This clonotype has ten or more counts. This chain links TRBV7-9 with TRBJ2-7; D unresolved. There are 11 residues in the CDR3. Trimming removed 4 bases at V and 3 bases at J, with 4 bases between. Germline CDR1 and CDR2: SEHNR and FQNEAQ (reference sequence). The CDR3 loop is CASSSYYEQYF. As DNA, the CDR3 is TGTGCCAGCAGCTCCTACTACGAGCAGTACTTC.

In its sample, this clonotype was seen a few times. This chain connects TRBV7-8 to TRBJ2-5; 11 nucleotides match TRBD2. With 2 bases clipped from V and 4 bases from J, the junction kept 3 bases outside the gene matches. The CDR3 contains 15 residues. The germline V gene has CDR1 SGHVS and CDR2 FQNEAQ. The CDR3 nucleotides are TGTGCCAGCAGCTTATTAGCGGGGGGGCCAGAGACCCAGTACTTC. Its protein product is CASSLLAGGPETQYF. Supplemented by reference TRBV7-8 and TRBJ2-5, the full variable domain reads GAGVSQSPRYKVAKRGQDVALRCDPISGHVSLFWYQQALGQGPEFLTYFQNEAQLDKSGLPSDRFFAERPEGSVSTLKIQRTQQEDSAVYLCASSLLAGGPETQYFGPGTRLLVL.

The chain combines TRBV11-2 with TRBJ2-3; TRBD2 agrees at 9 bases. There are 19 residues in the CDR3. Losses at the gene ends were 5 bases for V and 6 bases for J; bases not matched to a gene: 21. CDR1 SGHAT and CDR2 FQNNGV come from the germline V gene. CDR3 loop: CASSPSSRVAGGPGDTQYF. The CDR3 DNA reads TGTGCCAGCAGCCCTAGCTCCCGGGTTGCGGGAGGGCCCGGGGATACGCAGTATTTT.

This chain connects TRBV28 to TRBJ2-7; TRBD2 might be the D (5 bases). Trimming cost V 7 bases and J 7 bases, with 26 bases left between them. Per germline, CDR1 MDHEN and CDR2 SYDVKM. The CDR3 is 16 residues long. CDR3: CASNTLDGVGSTEQYF. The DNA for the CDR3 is TGTGCCAGCAACACCCTCGACGGGGTTGGCTCGACTGAGCAGTACTTC.

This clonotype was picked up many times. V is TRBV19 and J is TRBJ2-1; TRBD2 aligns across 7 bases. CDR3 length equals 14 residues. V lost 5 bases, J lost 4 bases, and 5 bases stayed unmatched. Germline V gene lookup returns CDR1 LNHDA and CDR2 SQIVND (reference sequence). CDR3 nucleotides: TGTGCCAGTAGTTCGGGAGGAATTTACAATGAGCAGTTCTTC. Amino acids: CASSSGGIYNEQFF.

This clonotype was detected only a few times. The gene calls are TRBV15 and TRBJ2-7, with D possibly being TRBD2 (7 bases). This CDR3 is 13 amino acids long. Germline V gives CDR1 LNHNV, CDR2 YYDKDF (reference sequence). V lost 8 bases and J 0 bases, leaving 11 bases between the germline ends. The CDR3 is CATGEGVSYEQYF. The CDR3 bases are TGTGCCACCGGGGAGGGGGTCTCCTACGAGCAGTACTTC.

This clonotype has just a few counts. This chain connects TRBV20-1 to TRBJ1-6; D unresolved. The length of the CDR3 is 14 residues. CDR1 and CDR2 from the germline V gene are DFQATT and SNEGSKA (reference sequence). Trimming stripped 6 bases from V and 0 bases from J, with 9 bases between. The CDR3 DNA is TGCAGTGCGTTAGACGGCTCCTATAATTCACCCCTCCACTTT. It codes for CSALDGSYNSPLHF.

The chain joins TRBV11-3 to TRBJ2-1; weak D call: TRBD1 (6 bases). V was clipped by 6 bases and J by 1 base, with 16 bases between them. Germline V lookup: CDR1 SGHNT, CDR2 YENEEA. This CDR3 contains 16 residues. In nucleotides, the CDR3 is TGTGCCAGCAGTAGAGGGGGAGCAGGTTCCTACAATGAGCAGTTCTTC. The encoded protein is CASSRGGAGSYNEQFF.